This entry lists 28 T cell receptor beta chains sequenced from one sample in a study of blood T cells in healthy people across ages. Combining a sample-barcoded 5' primer with a J-beta primer mix, a second PCR ran for roughly 7 to 12 cycles. TCRdb passed the 5' RACE reads through MiXCR, listing each CDR3 protein once. The sample carries roughly 800,000 distinct CDR3 sequences, about 62% recorded once. Sequencing was performed on blood. The source is a man aged 25-45 years in good health.

V and J are TRBV7-9 and TRBJ2-5; tentative D call: TRBD1 (5 bases). CDR1 is SEHNR, CDR2 FQNEAQ, per germline (reference sequence). V shed 10 bases and J shed 2 bases, with 20 bases lying between them. CDR3 size: 15 residues. The CDR3 DNA is TGTGCCACCCCCGGAGCAGGGTGGAATCAAGAGACCCAGTACTTC. As protein: CATPGAGWNQETQYF.

The rearrangement uses TRBV7-2 and TRBJ2-3; 10 bases map to TRBD2. V lost 5 bases and J lost 6; bases outside the gene matches: 11. CDR3 length: 16 residues. Germline V lookup: CDR1 SGHTA, CDR2 FQGNSA. The DNA for the CDR3 is TGTGCCAGCAGCGCCCGGACTAGCGGACTGTGGGATACGCAGTATTTT. Translating it yields CASSARTSGLWDTQYF. Complete variable domain (other parts from reference TRBV7-2 and TRBJ2-3): GAGVSQSPSNKVTEKGKDVELRCDPISGHTALYWYRQSLGQGLEFLIYFQGNSAPDKSGLPSDRFSAERTGGSVSTLTIQRTQQEDSAVYLCASSARTSGLWDTQYFGPGTRLTVL.

DNA for the CDR3: TGTGCCACCAGCAGAGATGCTGGAGGGGCCAACGAGCAGTACTTC. Its protein is CATSRDAGGANEQYF. J is TRBJ2-7 and V is TRBV15; perhaps TRBD2 as D (6 bases). The V gene's germline CDR1 is LNHNV and CDR2 YYDKDF (reference sequence). This CDR3 contains 15 residues. Between the trimmed V and J ends, which lost 0 bases and 5 bases, there was a span of 14 bases. The full variable domain, with the rest looked up from reference TRBV15 and TRBJ2-7, is DAMVIQNPRYQVTQFGKPVTLSCSQTLNHNVMYWYQQKSSQAPKLLFHYYDKDFNNEADTPDNFQSRRPNTSFCFLDIRSPGLGDTAMYLCATSRDAGGANEQYFGPGTRLTVT.

This rearrangement joins TRBV10-3 to TRBJ2-1; D uncertain. The CDR3 is 15 amino acids. The germline gives CDR1 ENHRY, CDR2 SYGVKD. Trimming took off 5 bases at V and 0 bases at J, with 11 bases between the two ends. CDR3 in amino acids: CAISTPMSSYNEQFF. The CDR3 DNA reads as TGTGCCATCAGTACCCCAATGAGCTCCTACAATGAGCAGTTCTTC.

On this clonotype itself: Compared with germline, one end of the junction differs, possibly owing to a read error. This rearrangement joins TRBV6-6 to TRBJ2-1; D possibly corresponds to TRBD2 (6 bases). Germline V gives CDR1 MNHNY, CDR2 SVGAGI (reference sequence). The CDR3 contains 15 residues. This CDR3 reads CASSYRDSLDNEQFF. Written as DNA, the CDR3 is TGTGCCAGTAGTTACCGGGACTCCCTCGACAATGAGCAGTTCTTC.

The chain carries TRBV6-2 or TRBV6-3 and TRBJ2-7; D is possibly TRBD2 (6 bases). Trimming took off 6 bases at V and 1 base at J, with 16 bases between the two ends. CDR1 is MNHEY and CDR2 is SVGEGT in the germline V gene. CDR3 length: 15 residues. Written as DNA, the CDR3 is TGTGCCAGCAGGGGGGGTCCGGCGGGATCCTACGAGCAGTACTTC. Its protein product is CASRGGPAGSYEQYF.

This clonotype was found a few times. The chain carries TRBV7-9 and TRBJ2-7; D is undetermined. The CDR3 totals 11 residues. Germline values: CDR1 SEHNR, CDR2 FQNEAQ (reference sequence). V lost 6 bases, J lost 5 bases, and 8 bases lay in between. CDR3 coding DNA: TGTGCCAGCAGTAAAAGAGACGAGCAGTACTTC. Protein: CASSKRDEQYF.

This clonotype was seen a handful of times. The chain employs TRBV6-5 and TRBJ2-3; D uncertain. The V and J ends lost 6 bases and 3 bases respectively, with 10 bases between them. The CDR3 spans 13 residues. CDR1 and CDR2 from the germline V gene are MNHEY and SVGAGI. The CDR3 loop reads CASRTDWTDTQYF. Here the CDR3 DNA reads TGTGCCAGCAGGACCGACTGGACAGATACGCAGTATTTT.

This chain connects TRBV6-5 to TRBJ2-7; tentatively, D is TRBD2 (5 bases). Germline V gene data show CDR1 as MNHEY and CDR2 as SVGAGI. This CDR3 region has 13 residues. V lost 7 bases and J lost 0, with 10 bases in between. CDR3 region: CASMEDLSYEQYF. CDR3 bases: TGTGCCAGCATGGAGGATCTCTCCTACGAGCAGTACTTC.

This rearrangement joins TRBV6-6 to TRBJ2-7, with D possibly matching TRBD1 (6 bases). CDR3 length equals 13 residues. Germline CDR1 reads MNHNY; CDR2 reads SVGAGI (reference sequence). V gave up 8 bases and J gave up 0 bases, with 11 bases separating them. The CDR3 loop reads CASLKGDSYEQYF. As DNA, the CDR3 is TGTGCCAGCCTAAAGGGGGACTCCTACGAGCAGTACTTC.

The chain employs TRBV3-1 and TRBJ2-5; TRBD1 is a possible D gene (6 bases). Germline V gene sequence: CDR1 LGHDT, CDR2 YNNKEL (reference sequence). Trimming left V 2 bases short and J 5 bases short, with 12 bases between. CDR3 length: 14 residues. CDR3 sequence reads: CASSQQGIMETQYF. CDR3 sequence (DNA): TGTGCCAGCAGCCAACAGGGGATTATGGAGACCCAGTACTTC.

The chain couples TRBV3-1 to TRBJ2-1; TRBD2 is a possible D gene (5 bases). This CDR3 comprises 12 residues. Trimming removed 4 bases from V and 15 bases from J, with 16 bases in between. Germline V gene lookup returns CDR1 LGHDT and CDR2 YNNKEL (reference sequence). The CDR3 DNA reads TGTGCCAGCAGCCCACTAGGCGGGCCCTTGTTCTTC. Protein: CASSPLGGPLFF.

This sequence joins TRBV20-1 and TRBJ2-1, with TRBD2 matching 8 bases. Germline-derived CDR1 and CDR2 are DFQATT and SNEGSKA (reference sequence). After removal of 6 bases from V and 0 bases from J, the junction contained 7 bases not matched to a gene. This CDR3 has 15 residues. The DNA of the CDR3 is TGCAGTGCCCTCAGGACTAGCCGCTCCTACAATGAGCAGTTCTTC. Translating it yields CSALRTSRSYNEQFF.

This rearrangement joins TRBV27 to TRBJ2-1; D might be TRBD2 (6 bases). The V end lost 3 bases, the J end lost 14 bases, and 8 bases lay between the germline ends. This CDR3 region has 10 residues. Looked up from germline, CDR1 is MNHEY and CDR2 is SMNVEV (reference sequence). CDR3 coding DNA: TGTGCCAGCAGTTTTCAGCGGGAGTTCTTC. As protein: CASSFQREFF.

The V gene is TRBV29-1, the J gene TRBJ2-2; 8 nucleotides align to TRBD1. The V and J ends lost 6 bases and 3 bases, in that order; junction bases with no gene match: 6. The CDR3 is 14 amino acids. Germline V lookup: CDR1 SQVTM, CDR2 ANQGSEA. Written as DNA, the CDR3 is TGCAGCGTCATCCAGGGGGCGGACACCGGGGAGCTGTTTTTT. The encoded protein is CSVIQGADTGELFF.

The chain has TRBV20-1 and TRBJ1-2; 8 nucleotides line up with TRBD1. V lost 6 bases to trimming and J lost 7 bases; unmatched junction nucleotides: 10. Germline CDR1 DFQATT, CDR2 SNEGSKA (reference sequence). This CDR3 is built from 13 residues. CDR3 bases: TGCAGTGCCTTCTCGGGACAGGTTATTGGCTACACCTTC. Translation: CSAFSGQVIGYTF.

This chain uses TRBV29-1 with TRBJ1-2, with 10 bases matching TRBD1. The trim removed 4 bases at V and 2 bases at J, leaving 4 bases unmatched. Germline V CDR1 and CDR2: SQVTM, ANQGSEA. The CDR3 covers 14 residues. The CDR3 region is CSVGGTGANYGYTF. The CDR3 nucleotides are TGCAGCGTTGGGGGGACAGGGGCAAACTATGGCTACACCTTC.

The J gene is TRBJ2-5, the V gene TRBV20-1, with D possibly TRBD2 on 7 matching bases. TRBJ2-7 explains the end of the DNA better; the J call may be wrong. The CDR3 runs to 16 residues. Germline V gene lookup returns CDR1 DFQATT and CDR2 SNEGSKA (reference sequence). The CDR3 nucleotides read TGCAGTGCTAGAGATGTTGGGGGCGGACTAGTCTACGAGCAGTACTTC. Protein product: CSARDVGGGLVYEQYF.

The V call is TRBV5-1, the J call TRBJ2-1; TRBD1 is a possible D gene (6 bases). V gave up 4 bases and J gave up 9 bases, with 17 bases separating them. Germline V CDR1 and CDR2: SGHRS, YFSETQ. CDR3 length: 14 residues. This CDR3 is CASSRRIRGFEQFF. The DNA for the CDR3 is TGCGCCAGCAGCCGTCGAATCAGGGGCTTTGAGCAGTTCTTC.

The chain uses TRBV20-1 and TRBJ2-5; TRBD2 agrees at 7 bases. This CDR3 has 15 residues. Germline assignment: CDR1 DFQATT and CDR2 SNEGSKA (reference sequence). The junction had 14 bases not matched to a gene; V was cut back by 5 bases and J by 5 bases. In DNA form, the CDR3 reads TGCAGTGCTCCCTCAACTAGCGCCAGGTCGGAGACCCAGTACTTC. Encoded protein: CSAPSTSARSETQYF.

For this clonotype: At one end the junction does not follow the germline gene, possibly because of a read error. This rearrangement joins TRBV6-2 or TRBV6-3 to TRBJ2-1; D call uncertain. CDR3 length equals 15 residues. Germline assignment: CDR1 MNHEY and CDR2 SVGEGT. The chain's CDR3 is CASSSLTGSYKEQFF. The CDR3 DNA reads as TGTGCCAGCAGCTCCCTTACGGGCTCCTACAAGGAGCAGTTCTTC.

The chain combines TRBV7-3 with TRBJ1-2, with a possible D match to TRBD1 (5 bases). V was shortened by 4 bases and J by 8 bases, with 17 bases between the two germline ends. CDR1 is SGHTA, CDR2 FQGTGA, per germline. This CDR3 comprises 14 residues. The CDR3 here is CASSSQDGPGGYTF. CDR3 sequence (DNA): TGTGCCAGCAGCTCACAGGACGGGCCCGGCGGCTACACCTTC.

The chain combines TRBV10-3 with TRBJ1-6, with D possibly matching TRBD1 (5 bases). V lost 7 bases to trimming and J lost 10 bases, with 14 bases between them. The CDR3 covers 13 residues. CDR1 is ENHRY, CDR2 SYGVKD, per germline. The CDR3 nucleotides read TGTGCCATCAAATTCAGGGAAGCCTCACCCCTCCACTTT. It specifies CAIKFREASPLHF.

This clonotype was observed a few times. The V and J genes are TRBV3-1 and TRBJ2-6; either TRBD1 or TRBD2 may supply D (6 bases each). The V end lost 1 base, the J end lost 4 bases, and 11 bases lay between the germline ends. The germline V gene encodes CDR1 LGHDT and CDR2 YNNKEL (reference sequence). CDR3 length: 16 amino acids. For the CDR3, the DNA is TGTGCCAGCAGCCAAGGTTGGGGGGCCGGGGCCAACGTCCTGACTTTC. Its translation is CASSQGWGAGANVLTF.

The chain couples TRBV20-1 to TRBJ2-5, with 8 bases lining up with TRBD2. V lost 2 bases and J lost 11; bases outside the gene matches: 16. Looked up from germline, CDR1 is DFQATT and CDR2 is SNEGSKA (reference sequence). The CDR3 length is 15 residues. The CDR3 spells CSARIRGGLANEQYF. The CDR3 region has the DNA TGCAGTGCTAGAATTCGGGGGGGGTTGGCGAATGAGCAGTACTTC.

As to this clonotype: As the CDR3 is not closed by the conserved phenylalanine or tryptophan, this likely results from a read error. The rearrangement uses TRBV7-9 and TRBJ2-1; TRBD1 is a possible D gene (6 bases). Germline V gene lookup returns CDR1 SEHNR and CDR2 FQNEAQ (reference sequence). The CDR3 has 15 residues. Trimming left V 5 bases short and J 5 bases short, with 16 bases between. CDR3 loop: CASSPLASGDNEQFS. The CDR3 DNA reads as TGTGCCAGCAGCCCCCTGGCGTCAGGGGACAATGAGCAGTTCTCC.

The chain uses TRBV28 and TRBJ2-3, with no clear D. The germline V gene encodes CDR1 MDHEN and CDR2 SYDVKM. V lost 5 bases to trimming and J lost 2 bases, with 11 bases between them. This CDR3 is 14 amino acids long. The CDR3 nucleotides are TGTGCCAGCAGTACCGAGAGGACCACAGATACGCAGTATTTT. Amino acids: CASSTERTTDTQYF.

The chain has TRBV20-1 and TRBJ2-3, with 7 bases that match TRBD2. This CDR3 is built from 14 residues. Germline CDR1 DFQATT, CDR2 SNEGSKA (reference sequence). Trimming removed 7 bases from V and 1 base from J; junction bases left unmatched: 8. For the CDR3, the DNA is TGCAGTGGTAGCGGGTGGGCGGGCACAGATACGCAGTATTTT. Translation: CSGSGWAGTDTQYF.